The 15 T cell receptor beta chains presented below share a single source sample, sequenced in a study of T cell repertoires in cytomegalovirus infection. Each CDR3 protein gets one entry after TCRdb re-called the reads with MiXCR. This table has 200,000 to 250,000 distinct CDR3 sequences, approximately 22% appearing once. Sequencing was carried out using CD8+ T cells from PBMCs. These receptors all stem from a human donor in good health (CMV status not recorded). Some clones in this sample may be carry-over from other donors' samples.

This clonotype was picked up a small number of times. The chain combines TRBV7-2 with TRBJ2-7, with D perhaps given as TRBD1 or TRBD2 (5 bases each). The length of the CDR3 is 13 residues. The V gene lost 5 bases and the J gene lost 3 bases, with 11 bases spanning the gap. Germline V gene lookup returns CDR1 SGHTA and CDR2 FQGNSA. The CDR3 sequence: CASSLRDLYEQYF. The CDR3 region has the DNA TGTGCCAGCAGCCTAAGGGACCTCTACGAGCAGTACTTC.

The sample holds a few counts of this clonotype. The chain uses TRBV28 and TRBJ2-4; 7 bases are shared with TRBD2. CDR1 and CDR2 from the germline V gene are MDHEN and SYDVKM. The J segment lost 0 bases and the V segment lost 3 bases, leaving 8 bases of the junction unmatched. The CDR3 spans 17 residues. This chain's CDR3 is CASSLGEGYLAKNIQYF. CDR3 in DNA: TGTGCCAGCAGTTTGGGGGAGGGTTACCTAGCCAAAAACATTCAGTACTTC.

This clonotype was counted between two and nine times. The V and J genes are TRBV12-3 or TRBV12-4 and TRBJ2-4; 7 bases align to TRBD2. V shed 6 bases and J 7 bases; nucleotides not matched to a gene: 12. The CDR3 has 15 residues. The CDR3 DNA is TGTGCCAGCAGCCAAACTAGCGAGGTTGGGAACATTCAGTACTTC. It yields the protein CASSQTSEVGNIQYF.

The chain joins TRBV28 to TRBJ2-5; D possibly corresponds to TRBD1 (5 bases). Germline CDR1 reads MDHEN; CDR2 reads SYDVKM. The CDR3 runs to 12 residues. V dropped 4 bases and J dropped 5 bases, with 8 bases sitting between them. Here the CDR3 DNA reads TGTGCCAGCAGTTACCCAGGGGAGACCCAGTACTTC. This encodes CASSYPGETQYF.

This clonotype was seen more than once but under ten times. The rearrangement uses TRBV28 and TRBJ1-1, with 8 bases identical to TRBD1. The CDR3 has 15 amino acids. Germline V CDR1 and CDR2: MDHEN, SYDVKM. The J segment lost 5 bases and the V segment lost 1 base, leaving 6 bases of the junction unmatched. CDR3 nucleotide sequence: TGTGCCAGCAGTTTATTAGGGGACAGGATGACTGAAGCTTTCTTT. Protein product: CASSLLGDRMTEAFF.

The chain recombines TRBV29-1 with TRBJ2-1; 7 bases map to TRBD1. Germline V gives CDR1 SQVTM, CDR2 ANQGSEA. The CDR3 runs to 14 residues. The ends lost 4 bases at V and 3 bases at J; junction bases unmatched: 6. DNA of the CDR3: TGCAGCGTTGGTCAGGGGGAACTCTACAATGAGCAGTTCTTC. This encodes CSVGQGELYNEQFF.

In DNA form, the CDR3 reads TGTGCCAGCAGCTTAACCGGGCAGAGCAATCAGCCCCAGCATTTT. Residues: CASSLTGQSNQPQHF. The J gene is TRBJ1-5, the V gene TRBV7-9; D gene unclear. The V gene's germline CDR1 is SEHNR and CDR2 FQNEAQ (reference sequence). This CDR3 region has 15 residues. The V gene lost 2 bases and the J gene lost 1 base, with 9 bases spanning the gap.

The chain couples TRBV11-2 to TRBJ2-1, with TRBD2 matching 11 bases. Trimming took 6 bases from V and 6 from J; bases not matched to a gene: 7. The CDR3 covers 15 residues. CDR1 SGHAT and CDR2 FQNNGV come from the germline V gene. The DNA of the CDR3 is TGTGCCAGCAGTTATAGCGGGGGGGCCTCCAATGAGCAGTTCTTC. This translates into CASSYSGGASNEQFF.

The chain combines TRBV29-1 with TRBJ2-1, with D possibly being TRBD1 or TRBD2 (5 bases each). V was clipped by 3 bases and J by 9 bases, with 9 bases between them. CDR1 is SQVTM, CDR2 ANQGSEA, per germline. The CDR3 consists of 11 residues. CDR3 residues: CSVEFGAEQFF. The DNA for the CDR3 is TGCAGCGTTGAGTTCGGGGCTGAGCAGTTCTTC.

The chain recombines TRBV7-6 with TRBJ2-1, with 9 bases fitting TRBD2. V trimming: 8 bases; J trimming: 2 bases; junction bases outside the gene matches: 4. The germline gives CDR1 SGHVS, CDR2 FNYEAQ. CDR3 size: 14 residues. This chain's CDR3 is CASRLAGPYNEQFF. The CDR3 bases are TGTGCCAGCCGGCTAGCGGGGCCCTACAATGAGCAGTTCTTC.

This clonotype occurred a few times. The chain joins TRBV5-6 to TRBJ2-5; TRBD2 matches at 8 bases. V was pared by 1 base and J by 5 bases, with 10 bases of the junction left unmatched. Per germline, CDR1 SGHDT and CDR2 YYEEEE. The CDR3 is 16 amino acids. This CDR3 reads CASSLPTSGQGETQYF. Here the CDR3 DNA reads TGTGCCAGCAGCTTGCCTACTAGCGGTCAGGGGGAGACCCAGTACTTC.

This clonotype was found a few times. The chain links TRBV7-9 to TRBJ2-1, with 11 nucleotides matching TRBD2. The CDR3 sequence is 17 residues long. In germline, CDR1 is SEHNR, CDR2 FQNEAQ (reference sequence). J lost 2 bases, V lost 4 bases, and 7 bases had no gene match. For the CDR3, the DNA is TGTGCCAGCAGCTCACCAACTAGCGGGGGAACCTACAATGAGCAGTTCTTC. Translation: CASSSPTSGGTYNEQFF.

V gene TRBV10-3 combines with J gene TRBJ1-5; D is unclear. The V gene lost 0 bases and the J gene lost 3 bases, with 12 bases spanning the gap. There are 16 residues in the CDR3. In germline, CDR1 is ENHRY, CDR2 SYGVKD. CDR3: CAISESGGNNNQPQHF. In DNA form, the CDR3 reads TGTGCCATCAGTGAGTCAGGTGGGAATAACAATCAGCCCCAGCATTTT.

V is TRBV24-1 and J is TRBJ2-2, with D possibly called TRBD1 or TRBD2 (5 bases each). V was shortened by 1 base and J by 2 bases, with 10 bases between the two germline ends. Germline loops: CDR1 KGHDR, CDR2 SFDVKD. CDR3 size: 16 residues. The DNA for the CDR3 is TGTGCCACCAGTGATTTAACGGGGACCAACACCGGGGAGCTGTTTTTT. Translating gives CATSDLTGTNTGELFF.

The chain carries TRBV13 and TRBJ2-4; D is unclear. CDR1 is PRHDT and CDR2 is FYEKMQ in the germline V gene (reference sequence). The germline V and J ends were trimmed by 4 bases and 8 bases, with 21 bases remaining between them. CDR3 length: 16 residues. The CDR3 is CASSSRPGRLNHIQYF. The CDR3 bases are TGTGCCAGCAGCTCGAGACCGGGCAGACTCAATCACATTCAGTACTTC.